This paragraph covers one T cell receptor beta chain sequence. Other DNA sequences in this sample translate to the same CDR3. The entry originates in a study of shared clonotypes between healthy human individuals. Study overall: The cohort comprised a couple of women and a few men. Their ages spanned 18 to 49 years.

The naive CD8 fraction comprised CD45RO-negative cells positively selected for CCR7 and excluded terminally differentiated effector memory CD45RA+ cells. Clones were sequenced by immunoSEQ multiplex PCR, and TCRdb holds only the in-frame ones, with some missing. The table lists about 2.1 million clones, under 95% of them singletons. V was clipped by 6 bases and J by 4 bases; unmatched bases: 4. CDR3 size: 13 residues. CDR1 is SNHLY and CDR2 is FYNNEI in the germline V gene. The chain has TRBV2 and TRBJ1-1; 8 nucleotides agree with TRBD1. Input material: naive CD8+ T cells from PBMCs. The sequence derives from a man aged 18-30 years in good health. Some clones in this sample may be carry-over from other donors' samples. The DNA for the CDR3 is TGTGCCAGCAGAGCAACAGGGGGCACTGAAGCTTTCTTT. This translates into CASRATGGTEAFF.